This is a list of T cell receptor beta chains from one sample in a study of OX40 agonist ivuxolimab in advanced cancers. Sequencing used immunoSEQ multiplex PCR; TCRdb keeps in-frame clones, though not all of them. In the table there are 60,000 to 70,000 clones, 80% to 90% of which are singletons. The sample consisted of CD4+ or CD8+ T cells sorted from blood, taken in a trial of the OX40 agonist ivuxolimab. These receptors all come from an adult with an advanced solid tumor such as melanoma, head and neck, liver or kidney cancer. Both conserved end residues are part of each CDR3. Each record gives: CDR3 length, D gene, V gene, J gene, clone size, CDR3 DNA, CDR3 protein. The D gene is left open where the match is weak. A row's size may be missing; if present it is once, few, many or a size class.

length: 16
D: .
V: TRBV11-2
J: TRBJ2-1
size: .
DNA: TGTGCCAGCAGCTTAGTGACCTCCCCCCTCTACAATGAGCAGTTCTTC
CDR3: CASSLVTSPLYNEQFF

length: 12
D: .
V: TRBV28
J: TRBJ1-1
size: .
DNA: TGTGCTACCCGGGGGGCTAACACTGAAGCTTTCTTT
CDR3: CATRGANTEAFF

length: 13
D: .
V: TRBV7-2
J: TRBJ2-5
size: .
DNA: TGTGCCAGCAGCTTTTCTGGGAGAGAGACCCAGTACTTC
CDR3: CASSFSGRETQYF

length: 15
D: TRBD2
V: TRBV7-2
J: TRBJ2-7
size: .
DNA: TGTGCCAGCAGCCTCAGCGGGGGGGCCCCCTACGAGCAGTACTTC
CDR3: CASSLSGGAPYEQYF

length: 16
D: TRBD2
V: TRBV7-6
J: TRBJ2-1
size: once
DNA: TGTGCCAGCAGCCCTTACGGCGGGAGTACCTACAATGAGCAGTTCTTC
CDR3: CASSPYGGSTYNEQFF

length: 12
D: .
V: TRBV7-9
J: TRBJ2-5
size: .
DNA: TGTGCCAGCAGCTTAGCCCAAGAGACCCAGTACTTC
CDR3: CASSLAQETQYF

length: 14
D: TRBD1
V: TRBV5-1
J: TRBJ1-2
size: medium-sized
DNA: TGCGCCAGCAGCTCCGACAGGGCCCTCTATGGCTACACCTTC
CDR3: CASSSDRALYGYTF

length: 14
D: TRBD1
V: TRBV2
J: TRBJ2-3
size: once
DNA: TGTGCCAGCAGCGCGGACAGGGGAGCAGATACGCAGTATTTT
CDR3: CASSADRGADTQYF

length: 14
D: .
V: TRBV9
J: TRBJ1-4
size: once
DNA: TGTGCCAGCAGCCCTATAGGCCGAAATGAAAAACTGTTTTTT
CDR3: CASSPIGRNEKLFF

length: 15
D: .
V: TRBV15
J: TRBJ1-1
size: .
DNA: TGTGCCACCAGCAGAGATTACGGGGGGAGCACTGAAGCTTTCTTT
CDR3: CATSRDYGGSTEAFF

length: 13
D: .
V: TRBV6-5
J: TRBJ2-5
size: .
DNA: TGTGCCAGCAGCGGCCCCGCTCGGGAGACCCAGTACTTC
CDR3: CASSGPARETQYF

length: 14
D: TRBD1
V: TRBV28
J: TRBJ1-1
size: .
DNA: TGTGCCAGCAGGAACACAGGGGGCTCGATCGAAGCTTTCTTT
CDR3: CASRNTGGSIEAFF

length: 17
D: TRBD2
V: TRBV2
J: TRBJ2-4
size: .
DNA: TGTGCCAGCCAACCCCCAGCGGGAGGAGGTCTCAGAAACATTCAGTACTTC
CDR3: CASQPPAGGGLRNIQYF

length: 13
D: .
V: TRBV5-4
J: TRBJ2-3
size: once
DNA: TGTGCCAGCAGCTTGAGGTTGGCAGATACGCAGTATTTT
CDR3: CASSLRLADTQYF

length: 13
D: TRBD1
V: TRBV7-2
J: TRBJ2-7
size: .
DNA: TGTGCCAGCAGCTTCGACAGGGCCTACGAGCAGTACTTC
CDR3: CASSFDRAYEQYF

length: 12
D: .
V: TRBV19
J: TRBJ2-7
size: .
DNA: TGTGCCAGTAGCCCCTCGCCCTACGAGCAGTACTTC
CDR3: CASSPSPYEQYF

length: 11
D: .
V: TRBV11-2
J: TRBJ2-1
size: .
DNA: TGTGCCAGCAGCTTTAGGACTGAGCAGTTCTTC
CDR3: CASSFRTEQFF

length: 17
D: TRBD1
V: TRBV27
J: TRBJ2-7
size: .
DNA: TGTGCCAGCAGTGCCACCGGGACAGGGGGCGTAAACTACGAGCAGTACTTC
CDR3: CASSATGTGGVNYEQYF

length: 16
D: TRBD2
V: TRBV5-1
J: TRBJ2-1
size: once
DNA: TGCGCCAGCAGCCCAAATAGCGGGGGGGAAAACAATGAGCAGTTCTTC
CDR3: CASSPNSGGENNEQFF

length: 18
D: TRBD1
V: TRBV7-2
J: TRBJ2-6
size: .
DNA: TGTGCCAGCAGCTTGGCCGGGACAGGGTTTACGGGGGCCAACGTCCTGACTTTC
CDR3: CASSLAGTGFTGANVLTF

length: 15
D: .
V: TRBV27
J: TRBJ1-4
size: .
DNA: TGTGCCAGCAGTTTAAGGGGCAGGGGCTCTGAAAAACTGTTTTTT
CDR3: CASSLRGRGSEKLFF

length: 16
D: TRBD1
V: TRBV19
J: TRBJ1-1
size: .
DNA: TGTGCCAGTAGTGGGGGACAGGGGAGAGGGAACACTGAAGCTTTCTTT
CDR3: CASSGGQGRGNTEAFF

length: 12
D: .
V: TRBV7-8
J: TRBJ2-1
size: .
DNA: TGTGCCAGCAGCTTCCCACCGAGTGAGCAGTTCTTC
CDR3: CASSFPPSEQFF

length: 16
D: .
V: TRBV9
J: TRBJ2-2
size: .
DNA: TGTGCCAGCAGCGTAGGCCCCGCGGGGCCGAGCGGGGAGCTGTTTTTT
CDR3: CASSVGPAGPSGELFF

length: 13
D: .
V: TRBV5-1
J: TRBJ2-5
size: .
DNA: TGCGCCAGCAGCTTGGGGCAGCAAGAGACCCAGTACTTC
CDR3: CASSLGQQETQYF

length: 13
D: .
V: TRBV7-9
J: TRBJ2-3
size: .
DNA: TGTGCCAGCAGCACCAGAGGGCCGGATACGCAGTATTTT
CDR3: CASSTRGPDTQYF

length: 14
D: .
V: TRBV4-3
J: TRBJ2-2
size: few
DNA: TGCGCCAGTAGACCTACTGAGAACACCGGGGAGCTGTTTTTT
CDR3: CASRPTENTGELFF

length: 18
D: .
V: TRBV27
J: TRBJ1-5
size: .
DNA: TGTGCCAGCAGTTCGACAGGATTCCCCCAGGATCGCAATCAGCCCCAGCATTTT
CDR3: CASSSTGFPQDRNQPQHF

length: 17
D: TRBD2
V: TRBV7-9
J: TRBJ2-1
size: .
DNA: TGTGCCAGCGGGGCCGGGCGTCTAGCGGGAGAAGGGTATGAGCAGTTCTTC
CDR3: CASGAGRLAGEGYEQFF

length: 12
D: TRBD2
V: TRBV5-1
J: TRBJ2-7
size: .
DNA: TGCGCCAGCAGGGCGGGGGCCTACGAGCAGTACTTC
CDR3: CASRAGAYEQYF

length: 14
D: TRBD1
V: TRBV5-6
J: TRBJ2-5
size: .
DNA: TGTGCCAGCAGCCCAGCAGGGGGTCAAGAGACCCAGTACTTC
CDR3: CASSPAGGQETQYF

length: 15
D: .
V: TRBV15
J: TRBJ2-1
size: .
DNA: TGTGCCACCAGCAAACTAAGAACTAGCACTAATGAGCAGTTCTTC
CDR3: CATSKLRTSTNEQFF

length: 14
D: TRBD2
V: TRBV6-5
J: TRBJ2-7
size: .
DNA: TGTGCCAGCAACATGCGGGCGGGAGGGGGAGAGCAGTACTTC
CDR3: CASNMRAGGGEQYF

length: 16
D: .
V: TRBV6-1
J: TRBJ1-1
size: .
DNA: TGTGCCAGCAGTGAACTCGGACAGAGCAGTTACACTGAAGCTTTCTTT
CDR3: CASSELGQSSYTEAFF

length: 15
D: TRBD2
V: TRBV15
J: TRBJ2-5
size: .
DNA: TGTGCCACCAGCAGAGACAGCGGGGGGAAGGAGACCCAGTACTTC
CDR3: CATSRDSGGKETQYF

length: 13
D: .
V: TRBV7-8
J: TRBJ2-2
size: .
DNA: TGTGCCAGCAGCTTAGTCCCAGAAGGGGAGCTGTTTTTT
CDR3: CASSLVPEGELFF

length: 13
D: TRBD1
V: TRBV6-6
J: TRBJ1-2
size: .
DNA: TGTGCCAGCAACAGGGGGCAAATCTATGGCTACACCTTC
CDR3: CASNRGQIYGYTF

length: 14
D: .
V: TRBV21-1
J: TRBJ1-1
size: .
DNA: TGTGCCAGCAGCGCGGGACAGGGGGCGATTGAAGCTTTCTTT
CDR3: CASSAGQGAIEAFF

length: 16
D: .
V: TRBV7-9
J: TRBJ1-3
size: .
DNA: TGTGCCAGCAGCTTAGAGGGGAATCTCGGTGGAAACACCATATATTTT
CDR3: CASSLEGNLGGNTIYF

length: 14
D: .
V: TRBV2
J: TRBJ1-3
size: .
DNA: TGTGCCAGCGGGGGGGATTTCTCTGGAAACACCATATATTTT
CDR3: CASGGDFSGNTIYF

length: 18
D: TRBD2
V: TRBV28
J: TRBJ2-3
size: .
DNA: TGTGCCAGCAGCGGAGTAGACGAAGAGCGGGAGGGCAGAGATACGCAGTATTTT
CDR3: CASSGVDEEREGRDTQYF

length: 14
D: .
V: TRBV18
J: TRBJ2-4
size: few
DNA: TGTGCCAGCTCACCACCTTCCACGGAAAACATTCAGTACTTC
CDR3: CASSPPSTENIQYF

length: 13
D: .
V: TRBV6-1
J: TRBJ2-7
size: .
DNA: TGTGCCAGCAGTTCTCTCTATGGCCTCGAGCAGTACTTC
CDR3: CASSSLYGLEQYF

length: 13
D: TRBD1
V: TRBV9
J: TRBJ1-1
size: .
DNA: TGTGCCAGCAGCGTCGCAGGGGGCTCTGAAGCTTTCTTT
CDR3: CASSVAGGSEAFF

length: 13
D: .
V: TRBV5-1
J: TRBJ2-1
size: .
DNA: TGCGCCAGCAGCTTGACGCGGTGGGATGAGCAGTTCTTC
CDR3: CASSLTRWDEQFF

length: 14
D: TRBD1
V: TRBV27
J: TRBJ1-5
size: .
DNA: TGTGCCAGCAGCCAGGACAGGGCTCAAAGGCCCCAGCATTTT
CDR3: CASSQDRAQRPQHF

length: 17
D: .
V: TRBV19
J: TRBJ1-1
size: .
DNA: TGTGCCAGTTCGACACAAGGTCATAGGGCCCTCAACACTGAAGCTTTCTTT
CDR3: CASSTQGHRALNTEAFF

length: 12
D: .
V: TRBV28
J: TRBJ1-2
size: once
DNA: TGTGCCAGCAGTCTCCATGTCTATGGCTACACCTTC
CDR3: CASSLHVYGYTF